This entry features one TCR beta chain sequence. Antigen: not known. The sample originates from a study of CD8+ T cells in alopecia areata. Study in general: Twice a day, 5 to 10 mg of oral tofacitinib was administered to treated patients.

Extracted RNA was reverse transcribed, and the resulting cDNA served as sequencing template. Clones were read by immunoSEQ multiplex PCR, and TCRdb kept only the in-frame ones, dropping some. The repertoire includes around 250,000 clones, 65% to 70% of them detected once, and around 1.2% sits in the top ten. Study-level points and caveats: Across lesional scalp, and particularly alopecia totalis/universalis, clonality surpassed that of normal scalp.

The V end was cut by 6 bases, the J end by 1 base, with 15 bases between. From germline, CDR1 is MNHNS and CDR2 SASEGT. The CDR3 is 15 residues long. The TCR originated in a human donor with alopecia areata. Sequences were derived from CD4+ T cells sorted from blood, sampled at week 0. V and J are TRBV6-1 and TRBJ1-1, with D tentatively TRBD1 (5 bases). The CDR3 coding sequence is TGTGCCAGCAGAGCCTACCGGGGCCCGAACACTGAAGCTTTCTTT. Translated: CASRAYRGPNTEAFF.